This T cell receptor beta chain was sequenced during a study of beta chain features in type 1 diabetes. Between the trimmed V and J ends, which lost 3 bases and 4 bases, there was a span of 19 bases. The germline gives CDR1 SGHVS, CDR2 FQNEAQ. The CDR3 length is 17 residues. Expressed TCRB transcripts were sequenced, since all the RNA that had been isolated was reverse transcribed. Using immunoSEQ multiplex PCR, the repertoire was profiled, and TCRdb retains in-frame clones only, with some absent. In the table there are 390,000 or so clones, around 13% of which are singletons. The V call is TRBV7-8, the J call TRBJ2-1; D may be TRBD2 (6 bases). This receptor was obtained from a man aged 25-40 years in good health. Sequenced input: naive CD4+ T cells from blood. CDR3 nucleotide sequence: TGTGCCAGCAGCTTCACGGCCGGGACTCCCCTATACAATGAGCAGTTCTTC. Protein: CASSFTAGTPLYNEQFF.